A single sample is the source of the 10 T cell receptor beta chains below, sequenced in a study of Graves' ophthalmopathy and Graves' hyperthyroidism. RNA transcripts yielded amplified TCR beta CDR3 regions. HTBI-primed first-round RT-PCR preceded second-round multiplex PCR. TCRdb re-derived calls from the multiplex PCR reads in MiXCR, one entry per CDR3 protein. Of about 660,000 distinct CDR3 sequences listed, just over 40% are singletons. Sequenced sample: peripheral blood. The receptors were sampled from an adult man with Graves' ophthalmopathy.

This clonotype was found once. CDR3 in DNA: TGTGCCACCAGCGCGGGACAGGGGTATGGCTACGAGCAGTACTTC. Its translation is CATSAGQGYGYEQYF. The V gene is TRBV15, the J gene TRBJ2-7, with TRBD1 identical over 10 bases. CDR1 is LNHNV, CDR2 YYDKDF, per germline (reference sequence). Trimming cost V 5 bases and J 3 bases; bases outside gene matches: 7. The CDR3 extends over 15 amino acids.

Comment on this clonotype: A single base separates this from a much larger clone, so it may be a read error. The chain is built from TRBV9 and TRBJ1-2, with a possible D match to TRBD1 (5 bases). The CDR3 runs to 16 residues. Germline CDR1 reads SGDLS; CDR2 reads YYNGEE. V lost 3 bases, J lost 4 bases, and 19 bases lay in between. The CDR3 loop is CASSAPQGSSIYGYTF. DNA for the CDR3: TGTGCCAGCAGCGCACCTCAGGGTTCTTCGATCTATGGCTACACCTTC.

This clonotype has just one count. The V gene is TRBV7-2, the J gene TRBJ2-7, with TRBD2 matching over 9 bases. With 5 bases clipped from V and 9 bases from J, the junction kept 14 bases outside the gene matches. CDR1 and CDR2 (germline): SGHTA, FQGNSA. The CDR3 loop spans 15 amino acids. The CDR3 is CASSASRREGRGQYF. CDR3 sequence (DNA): TGTGCCAGCAGCGCGTCCAGGCGGGAGGGAAGGGGGCAGTACTTC.

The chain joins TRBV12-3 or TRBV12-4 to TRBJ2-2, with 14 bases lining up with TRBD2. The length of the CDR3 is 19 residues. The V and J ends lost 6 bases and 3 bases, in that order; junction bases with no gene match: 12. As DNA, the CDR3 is TGTGCCAGCAGCCTCCAACCGGGACTAGCGGGAGTAGACACCGGGGAGCTGTTTTTT. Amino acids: CASSLQPGLAGVDTGELFF.

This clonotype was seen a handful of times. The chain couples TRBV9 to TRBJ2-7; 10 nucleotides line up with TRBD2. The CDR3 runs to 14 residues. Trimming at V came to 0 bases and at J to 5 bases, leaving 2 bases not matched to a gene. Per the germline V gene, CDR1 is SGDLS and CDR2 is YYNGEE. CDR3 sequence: CASSVELAGDEQYF. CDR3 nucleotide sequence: TGTGCCAGCAGCGTAGAGCTAGCGGGAGACGAGCAGTACTTC.

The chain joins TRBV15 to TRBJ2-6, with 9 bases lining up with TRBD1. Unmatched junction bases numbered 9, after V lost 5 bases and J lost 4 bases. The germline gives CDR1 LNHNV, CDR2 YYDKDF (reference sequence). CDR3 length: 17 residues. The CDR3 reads CATSVLDRGAGANVLTF. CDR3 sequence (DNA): TGTGCCACCAGCGTTTTGGACAGGGGCGCCGGGGCCAACGTCCTGACTTTC.

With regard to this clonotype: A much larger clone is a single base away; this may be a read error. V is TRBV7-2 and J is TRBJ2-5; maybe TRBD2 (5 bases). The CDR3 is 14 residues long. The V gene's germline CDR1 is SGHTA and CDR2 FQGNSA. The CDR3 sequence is CASSLRAVWETQHF. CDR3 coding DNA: TGTGCCAGCAGCTTACGAGCGGTGTGGGAGACCCAGCACTTC.

The CDR3 DNA is TGCGCCAGCAGCCAGTTACTAGCGGGGGGAAGTTACGAGCAGTACTTC. Its protein is CASSQLLAGGSYEQYF. The rearrangement uses TRBV4-1 and TRBJ2-7; 12 positions match TRBD2. Germline V gene sequence: CDR1 MGHRA, CDR2 YSYEKL. The trim removed 3 bases at V and 4 bases at J, leaving 7 bases unmatched. CDR3 size: 16 residues.

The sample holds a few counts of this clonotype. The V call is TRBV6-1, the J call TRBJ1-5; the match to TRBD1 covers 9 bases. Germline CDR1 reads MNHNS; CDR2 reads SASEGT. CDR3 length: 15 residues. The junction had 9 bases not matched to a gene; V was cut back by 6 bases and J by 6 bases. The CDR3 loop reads CASRREGTGPQPQHF. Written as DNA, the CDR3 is TGTGCCAGCAGAAGAGAAGGGACAGGGCCTCAGCCCCAGCATTTT.

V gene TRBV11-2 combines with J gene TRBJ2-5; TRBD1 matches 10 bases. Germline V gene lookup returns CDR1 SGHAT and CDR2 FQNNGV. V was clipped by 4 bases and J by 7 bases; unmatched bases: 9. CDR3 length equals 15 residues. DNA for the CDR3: TGTGCCAGCAGCTCCGGGACAGGGGCCGAGGGGACCCAGTACTTC. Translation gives CASSSGTGAEGTQYF.